The sequence of this T cell receptor beta chain was determined in a study of T cell repertoires in cytomegalovirus infection. Study at large: It was the public TCR beta signatures that indicated both CMV infection and matching HLA type. Findings of the study overall: Cumulative frequency (of public TCR beta family members) identified carriers of CMV plus the relevant HLA.

The CDR3 totals 14 residues. Germline V gene data show CDR1 as DFQATT and CDR2 as SNEGSKA (reference sequence). The germline V and J ends were trimmed by 1 base and 4 bases, with 12 bases remaining between them. TCRdb ran MiXCR on the reads and lists one entry per CDR3 protein. The sample holds 400,000 or so distinct CDR3 sequences, 15% to 20% seen once. To note about this clonotype: Its antigen is unidentified.

The sample comprised PBMCs. This sequence originates from a human donor in good health (CMV status not recorded). Some clones in this sample may be carry-over from other donors' samples. The chain employs TRBV20-1 and TRBJ2-3; either TRBD1 or TRBD2 may supply D (6 bases each). The CDR3 DNA is TGCAGTGCTAGAGGCGAGGGGGGAGCAGATACGCAGTATTTT. Its protein is CSARGEGGADTQYF.